Below, 20 T cell receptor beta chains from the same sample are listed, as sequenced in a study of post-analysis software for immune sequencing data. Unique molecular identifiers were built into the TCR beta cDNA libraries. TCRdb itself ran the PCR reads through MiXCR, one entry per CDR3 protein. The data contain about 820,000 distinct CDR3 sequences, approximately 53% of them singletons. Study-level findings and limits: Included in a set of roughly five TRBV segments more frequent in patients than controls were TRBV5-6, TRBV5-1 and TRBV20-1.

These receptors lack a known antigen. Input material: blood. These TCRs come from a girl aged 5-17 years with multiple sclerosis.

V is TRBV27 and J is TRBJ2-5; D gene ambiguous. The germline gives CDR1 MNHEY, CDR2 SMNVEV (reference sequence). The CDR3 runs 13 residues. With 2 bases removed from V and 6 bases from J, the gap between germline ends came to 10 bases. The CDR3 loop reads CASSLGRKQTQYF. In DNA form, the CDR3 reads TGTGCCAGCAGTTTAGGCAGGAAGCAGACCCAGTACTTC.

The V and J genes are TRBV5-1 and TRBJ2-7; 8 bases are a match to TRBD1. V was clipped by 4 bases and J by 3 bases; unmatched bases: 9. The CDR3 runs 15 residues. Per germline, CDR1 SGHRS and CDR2 YFSETQ. CDR3 DNA: TGCGCCAGCAGCGCGCCGGGACAGGTGCTCTACGAGCAGTACTTC. Translating gives CASSAPGQVLYEQYF.

This clonotype turned up a few times. This rearrangement joins TRBV20-1 to TRBJ2-5, with 9 bases that match TRBD2. The trim removed 3 bases at V and 5 bases at J, leaving 7 bases unmatched. Germline V gene sequence: CDR1 DFQATT, CDR2 SNEGSKA (reference sequence). This CDR3 spans 14 amino acids. The CDR3 region is CSASPAGGVETQYF. DNA for the CDR3: TGCAGTGCTAGCCCGGCGGGAGGGGTGGAGACCCAGTACTTC.

In this sample, this clonotype turned up many times. The rearrangement uses TRBV6-5 and TRBJ1-2; the D is unclear. The V gene lost 6 bases and the J gene lost 7 bases, with 12 bases spanning the gap. CDR3 size: 12 residues. Per the germline V gene, CDR1 is MNHEY and CDR2 is SVGAGI. Here the CDR3 DNA reads TGTGCCAGCAGCCTACAAGGAGGTGGCTACACCTTC. Amino acid sequence: CASSLQGGGYTF.

The gene calls are TRBV7-2 and TRBJ2-7, with 8 bases fitting TRBD2. The V and J ends lost 0 bases and 3 bases, in that order; junction bases with no gene match: 10. The germline V gene has CDR1 SGHTA and CDR2 FQGNSA. The CDR3 has 17 residues. This CDR3 is CASSLALRGAGDYEQYF. As DNA, the CDR3 is TGTGCCAGCAGCTTAGCCCTACGCGGAGCGGGGGACTACGAGCAGTACTTC.

This clonotype was observed a handful of times. The rearrangement uses TRBV4-1 and TRBJ2-3; D unresolved. The V gene's germline CDR1 is MGHRA and CDR2 YSYEKL. V was pared by 2 bases and J by 0 bases, with 12 bases between. The CDR3 runs to 16 residues. The chain's CDR3 is CASSQNGGRSTDTQYF. CDR3 bases: TGCGCCAGCAGCCAAAATGGCGGTAGAAGCACAGATACGCAGTATTTT.

The V gene is TRBV12-5, the J gene TRBJ2-7; 7 bases line up with TRBD1. V trimming: 2 bases; J trimming: 5 bases; junction bases outside the gene matches: 6. CDR3 size: 14 residues. Germline V CDR1 and CDR2: LGHNT, FRNRAP. CDR3 nucleotide sequence: TGTGCTAGTGGTTTGATAGACAGGGCCCACGAGCAGTACTTC. Its protein product is CASGLIDRAHEQYF.

In this sample, this clonotype turned up once. This chain connects TRBV11-1 to TRBJ2-7; D call uncertain. Looked up from germline, CDR1 is SGHAT and CDR2 is FQDESV (reference sequence). Trimming removed 3 bases from V and 12 bases from J, with 15 bases in between. CDR3 length: 12 amino acids. CDR3 in amino acids: CASSFALETRYF. The CDR3 coding sequence is TGTGCCAGCAGCTTTGCCCTTGAGACCCGGTACTTC.

Only a few counts were recorded for this clonotype. The chain has TRBV29-1 and TRBJ2-7, with TRBD2 as a possible D gene (6 bases). V gave up 5 bases and J gave up 6 bases, with 29 bases separating them. Germline CDR1 is SQVTM and CDR2 is ANQGSEA. The CDR3 totals 17 residues. CDR3 DNA sequence: TGCAGCGTTCGCCGGGAGCTAGGAACGAGGAGGGGAACCGAGCAGTACTTC. Amino acid sequence: CSVRRELGTRRGTEQYF.

V gene TRBV5-5 combines with J gene TRBJ1-2; D not certain. The germline V gene has CDR1 SGHKS and CDR2 YYEKEE (reference sequence). The length of the CDR3 is 16 residues. V was clipped by 5 bases and J by 4 bases, with 21 bases between them. Here the CDR3 reads CASSYEREVVAYGYTF. CDR3 bases: TGTGCCAGCAGTTACGAGCGTGAGGTAGTCGCCTATGGCTACACCTTC.

This clonotype was counted a few times. The chain uses TRBV20-1 and TRBJ2-3; no clear D gene. CDR3 size: 13 residues. Trimming shortened V by 0 bases and J by 4 bases, and 8 bases separated the two germline ends. Germline-derived CDR1 and CDR2 are DFQATT and SNEGSKA (reference sequence). Here the CDR3 reads CSARDPIPDTQYF. CDR3 in DNA: TGCAGTGCTAGAGATCCTATCCCAGATACGCAGTATTTT.

The chain's CDR3 is CASSGQGVGDTQYF. The CDR3 DNA is TGCGCCAGCAGCGGCCAGGGGGTCGGAGATACGCAGTATTTT. The V call is TRBV5-1, the J call TRBJ2-3; the match to TRBD1 covers 7 bases. CDR3 length: 14 amino acids. V lost 4 bases to trimming and J lost 5 bases; unmatched junction nucleotides: 7. Germline lookup yields CDR1 SGHRS and CDR2 YFSETQ.

The genes are TRBV12-3 or TRBV12-4 and TRBJ1-2; TRBD1 might be the D (5 bases). This CDR3 is built from 14 residues. V was trimmed by 7 bases and J by 4 bases, leaving 16 bases between them. The DNA of the CDR3 is TGTGCCAGCATGGAACAACAGGCCGCCTATGGCTACACCTTC. It is translated as CASMEQQAAYGYTF.

This clonotype showed up just once. The chain is built from TRBV7-3 and TRBJ2-1, with D possibly TRBD2 on 6 matching bases. CDR3 length: 15 amino acids. CDR1 SGHTA and CDR2 FQGTGA come from the germline V gene. The V end lost 2 bases, the J end lost 3 bases, and 11 bases lay between the germline ends. CDR3 DNA: TGTGCCAGCAGCTTAGACGGAGGGGACTACAATGAGCAGTTCTTC. As protein: CASSLDGGDYNEQFF.

The chain couples TRBV4-1 to TRBJ2-5, with D tentatively TRBD1 or TRBD2 (5 bases each). The DNA end is more similar to TRBJ2-7, so the J call may be wrong. CDR3 length: 13 residues. CDR1 MGHRA and CDR2 YSYEKL come from the germline V gene. CDR3 residues: CASSQGVLYEQYF. The CDR3 nucleotides are TGCGCCAGCAGCCAGGGGGTTCTCTACGAGCAGTACTTC.

The rearrangement links TRBV29-1 to TRBJ2-1, with 14 bases fitting TRBD2. The CDR3 has 17 amino acids. Germline values: CDR1 SQVTM, CDR2 ANQGSEA. V shed 4 bases and J 8 bases; nucleotides not matched to a gene: 13. CDR3 in amino acids: CSVVPRLAGGPGDEQFF. CDR3 DNA: TGCAGCGTTGTACCCAGACTAGCGGGAGGGCCTGGTGATGAGCAGTTCTTC.

CDR3 nucleotides: TGTGCCAGCAGCCCCTACCCCCGAGGAGCGAGAACACATACGCAGTATTTT. Translation gives CASSPYPRGARTHTQYF. The rearrangement uses TRBV7-6 and TRBJ2-3; the D is unclear. V gave up 5 bases and J gave up 7 bases, with 25 bases separating them. CDR3 size: 17 residues. The germline V gene has CDR1 SGHVS and CDR2 FNYEAQ.

The J gene is TRBJ2-7, the V gene TRBV20-1; perhaps D is TRBD1 or TRBD2 (5 bases each). In germline, CDR1 is DFQATT, CDR2 SNEGSKA (reference sequence). The CDR3 spans 16 residues. The V end was cut by 0 bases, the J end by 0 bases, with 15 bases between. The CDR3 spells CSARDVGAAHSYEQYF. The CDR3 nucleotides are TGCAGTGCTAGAGACGTCGGGGCAGCTCACTCCTACGAGCAGTACTTC.

This clonotype was seen just once. J is TRBJ1-1 and V is TRBV29-1, with TRBD1 as a possible D gene (6 bases). This CDR3 comprises 18 residues. Trimming took off 4 bases at V and 3 bases at J, with 27 bases between the two ends. Germline values: CDR1 SQVTM, CDR2 ANQGSEA. The CDR3 DNA is TGCAGCGTTGGGGGGCTTATAACATACGGGGCATGGGACACTGAAGCTTTCTTT. Its protein is CSVGGLITYGAWDTEAFF.

This clonotype was seen a handful of times. V gene TRBV7-9 combines with J gene TRBJ2-7, with D possibly TRBD1 on 5 matching bases. CDR1 and CDR2 (germline): SEHNR, FQNEAQ (reference sequence). Between the trimmed V and J ends, which lost 6 bases and 3 bases, there was a span of 18 bases. The CDR3 loop spans 15 amino acids. The CDR3 loop reads CASSPRSGLLYEQYF. The CDR3 DNA is TGTGCCAGCAGTCCCCGATCAGGGCTACTCTACGAGCAGTACTTC.